The 22 T cell receptor beta chains presented below share a single source sample, sequenced in a study of blood T cells in healthy people across ages. With a J-beta primer mix and a sample-barcoded 5' primer, a second PCR ran about 6 to 11 cycles. Each CDR3 protein is one row after TCRdb ran MiXCR on the 5' RACE reads. The table shows 1 million to 1.2 million distinct CDR3 sequences, with roughly two fifths occurring only once. Sequencing used blood. These receptors came from a man younger than 35 in good health.

This clonotype was seen a few times. The chain has TRBV7-8 and TRBJ1-4, with a tentative D call TRBD1 (6 bases). The CDR3 sequence is 16 residues long. CDR1 SGHVS and CDR2 FQNEAQ come from the germline V gene. V lost 5 bases and J lost 2, with 15 bases in between. The CDR3 protein is CASSVTTGSTNEKLFF. The CDR3 DNA reads as TGTGCCAGCAGCGTAACTACAGGGTCTACTAATGAAAAACTGTTTTTT.

With regard to this clonotype: Its ends do not fully match the called genes, so a read error is possible. The rearrangement uses TRBV7-9 and TRBJ1-2; no clear D gene. Looked up from germline, CDR1 is SEHNR and CDR2 is FQNEAQ (reference sequence). This CDR3 has 14 residues. CDR3 protein: CASQTDSDYYAYTF. The CDR3 DNA follows: TGTGCCAGCCAAACAGACTCTGATTACTATGCCTACACCTTC.

This clonotype came up a few times. The chain is built from TRBV25-1 and TRBJ1-2; 7 bases line up with TRBD1. This CDR3 is built from 16 residues. The V gene's germline CDR1 is MGHDK and CDR2 SYGVNS. The junction had 13 bases not matched to a gene; V was cut back by 5 bases and J by 4 bases. The CDR3 DNA reads TGTGCCAGCAGTCACATGAACAGGGGACTCGGCTATGGCTACACCTTC. It specifies CASSHMNRGLGYGYTF.

The rearrangement links TRBV7-9 to TRBJ1-2; D gene unclear. This CDR3 has 12 amino acids. Germline V CDR1 and CDR2: SEHNR, FQNEAQ (reference sequence). V lost 8 bases and J lost 6, with 13 bases in between. CDR3 protein: CASAQGANGYTF. The CDR3 bases are TGTGCCAGCGCCCAAGGAGCGAATGGCTACACCTTC.

The J gene is TRBJ2-3, the V gene TRBV5-1, with TRBD1 identical over 8 bases. The CDR3 loop spans 17 amino acids. Germline-derived CDR1 and CDR2 are SGHRS and YFSETQ. Trimming removed 0 bases from V and 2 bases from J; junction bases left unmatched: 8. This CDR3 reads CASSLAAWTGNTDTQYF. The CDR3 DNA is TGCGCCAGCAGCTTGGCCGCTTGGACAGGGAACACAGATACGCAGTATTTT. The variable domain in full, completed from reference TRBV5-1 and TRBJ2-3, reads KAGVTQTPRYLIKTRGQQVTLSCSPISGHRSVSWYQQTPGQGLQFLFEYFSETQRNKGNFPGRFSGRQFSNSRSEMNVSTLELGDSALYLCASSLAAWTGNTDTQYFGPGTRLTVL.

This clonotype occurred a few times. The J gene is TRBJ1-1, the V gene TRBV30; no clear D gene. The V gene's germline CDR1 is GTSNPN and CDR2 SVGIG (reference sequence). The V and J ends lost 1 base and 7 bases respectively, with 10 bases between them. The CDR3 covers 12 residues. The CDR3 sequence: CAWSDAGLEAFF. CDR3 nucleotides: TGTGCCTGGAGTGACGCCGGCCTTGAAGCTTTCTTT.

There are many counts of this clonotype. The chain uses TRBV12-3 or TRBV12-4 and TRBJ2-3; D not certain. This CDR3 region has 15 residues. V was clipped by 6 bases and J by 1 base, with 14 bases between them. The CDR3 DNA follows: TGTGCCAGCAGCCAACCAGGAACGGGCACAGATACGCAGTATTTT. Its translation: CASSQPGTGTDTQYF.

The genes are TRBV6-2 or TRBV6-3 and TRBJ2-3, with D unresolved. Germline V lookup: CDR1 MNHEY, CDR2 SVGEGT. The CDR3 runs 18 residues. The V gene lost 2 bases and the J gene lost 0 bases, with 18 bases spanning the gap. The CDR3 nucleotides read TGTGCCAGCAGTTACGATCTTCCCGGCTTAGCTAGCACAGATACGCAGTATTTT. Protein sequence: CASSYDLPGLASTDTQYF.

On this clonotype: Germline and junction disagree at one end, which may indicate a read error. The chain joins TRBV12-3 or TRBV12-4 to TRBJ2-3; 8 nucleotides align to TRBD1. This CDR3 spans 16 amino acids. In DNA form, the CDR3 reads TGTGCCAGCAGTTCCATCCGGGACAGGCTCACAGATACGCGGTATTTT. Amino acid sequence: CASSSIRDRLTDTRYF.

This clonotype came up once. Compared with germline, one end of the junction differs, possibly owing to a read error. V gene TRBV15 combines with J gene TRBJ2-4; D might be TRBD2 (6 bases). From germline, CDR1 is LNHNV and CDR2 YYDKDF (reference sequence). The CDR3 contains 14 residues. CDR3 sequence: CTTSRDGGESIQYF. The CDR3 nucleotides are TGTACCACCAGCAGAGATGGCGGGGAAAGCATTCAGTACTTC.

The chain links TRBV2 to TRBJ2-7; D possibly corresponds to TRBD2 (6 bases). The CDR3 is 11 residues long. V was cut by 8 bases and J by 7 bases, with 12 bases left in between. Germline V gene data show CDR1 as SNHLY and CDR2 as FYNNEI. The chain's CDR3 is CASPGGWEQYF. The CDR3 DNA is TGTGCCAGCCCCGGGGGTTGGGAGCAGTACTTC.

This clonotype was counted between two and nine times. V is TRBV24-1 and J is TRBJ2-5; 12 positions match TRBD2. This CDR3 region has 16 residues. The germline V gene has CDR1 KGHDR and CDR2 SFDVKD. Trimming took 3 bases from V and 3 from J; bases not matched to a gene: 4. Here the CDR3 DNA reads TGTGCCACCAGTGATCCCACTAGCGGGGGGAAAGAGACCCAGTACTTC. The encoded protein is CATSDPTSGGKETQYF.

The table lists this clonotype with many counts. This chain connects TRBV28 to TRBJ1-6; D call uncertain. CDR1 and CDR2 (germline): MDHEN, SYDVKM. V lost 6 bases, J lost 8 bases, and 8 bases lay in between. The CDR3 has 12 amino acids. DNA for the CDR3: TGTGCCAGCAGATACGGGGATTCACCCCTCCACTTT. It translates to CASRYGDSPLHF.

The chain combines TRBV7-9 with TRBJ2-5, with D possibly matching TRBD2 (5 bases). The germline V and J ends were trimmed by 5 bases and 11 bases, with 21 bases remaining between them. There are 14 residues in the CDR3. The germline V gene encodes CDR1 SEHNR and CDR2 FQNEAQ (reference sequence). The CDR3 nucleotides read TGTGCCAGCAGCACATCCCCCGATCGGGATGAGCAGTACTTC. This codes for CASSTSPDRDEQYF.

In its sample, this clonotype was seen once. The V gene is TRBV20-1, the J gene TRBJ2-7; D is tentatively TRBD1 or TRBD2 (5 bases each). The CDR3 covers 15 residues. V was trimmed by 3 bases and J by 0 bases, leaving 15 bases between them. Germline values: CDR1 DFQATT, CDR2 SNEGSKA (reference sequence). CDR3 amino acids: CSARRGRTNSYEQYF. In nucleotides, the CDR3 is TGCAGTGCTAGGAGGGGACGGACCAACTCCTACGAGCAGTACTTC.

This clonotype was seen repeatedly, ten times or more. One base away lies a much larger clone, so this may be a sequencing read error. V usage is TRBV5-1 and J usage is TRBJ2-3; tentatively, D is TRBD1 or TRBD2 (5 bases each). V lost 4 bases and J lost 0, with 15 bases in between. From germline, CDR1 is SGHRS and CDR2 YFSETQ. This CDR3 region has 16 residues. As DNA, the CDR3 is TGCGCCAGCAGCACCAGGGACGCCTCTAGCACAGATACGCAGTATTTT. This translates into CASSTRDASSTDTQYF.

In its sample, this clonotype was seen a few times. V gene TRBV7-3 combines with J gene TRBJ2-7, with D perhaps TRBD2 (6 bases). Trimming left V 8 bases short and J 4 bases short, with 21 bases between. Germline values: CDR1 SGHTA, CDR2 FQGTGA. The length of the CDR3 is 15 residues. The CDR3 DNA is TGTGCCAGCCTCTGTAAGTGCGGGGTGTCGTACGAGCAGTACTTC. Residues: CASLCKCGVSYEQYF.

This clonotype was seen a few times. The CDR3 DNA follows: TGTGCCAGCAGCGTCAGCGGGGAGTTGCCTGAAGCTTTCTTT. It specifies CASSVSGELPEAFF. This chain links TRBV12-3 or TRBV12-4 with TRBJ1-1, with D unclear. V lost 6 bases and J 6 bases, leaving 17 bases between the germline ends. The CDR3 loop spans 14 amino acids.

The CDR3 is CASSLAHTNEQFF. CDR3 DNA sequence: TGTGCCAGCAGCTTAGCGCACACCAATGAGCAGTTCTTC. The rearrangement joins TRBV7-2 to TRBJ2-1; no firm D call. Trimming took 0 bases from V and 6 from J, leaving 6 bases between them. Germline loops: CDR1 SGHTA, CDR2 FQGNSA. This CDR3 spans 13 amino acids.

The sample holds a few counts of this clonotype. The chain carries TRBV5-4 and TRBJ1-6, with a tentative D call TRBD1 (6 bases). CDR3 size: 15 residues. Trimming stripped 2 bases from V and 7 bases from J, with 13 bases between. Germline V gives CDR1 SGHNT, CDR2 YYREEE (reference sequence). The CDR3 bases are TGTGCCAGCAGCTTCGATCAGGGGAACAATTCACCCCTCCACTTT. Encoded protein: CASSFDQGNNSPLHF.

The chain employs TRBV19 and TRBJ1-2; unclear D gene. The V and J ends lost 4 bases and 6 bases respectively, with 12 bases between them. The germline V gene encodes CDR1 LNHDA and CDR2 SQIVND (reference sequence). CDR3 length equals 13 residues. The CDR3 sequence: CASSKDGDDGYTF. The CDR3 coding sequence is TGTGCCAGTAGTAAGGACGGCGACGATGGCTACACCTTC. Supplemented by reference TRBV19 and TRBJ1-2, the full variable domain reads DGGITQSPKYLFRKEGQNVTLSCEQNLNHDAMYWYRQDPGQGLRLIYYSQIVNDFQKGDIAEGYSVSREKKESFPLTVTSAQKNPTAFYLCASSKDGDDGYTFGSGTRLTVV.

This clonotype was seen only a few times. This chain uses TRBV12-3 or TRBV12-4 with TRBJ1-5; D not resolved. The CDR3 contains 14 residues. V was shortened by 5 bases and J by 10 bases, with 18 bases between the two germline ends. CDR3 bases: TGTGCCAGCAGTCGGACCCGATCCCTTCAACCCCAGCATTTT. The encoded protein is CASSRTRSLQPQHF.